Listed here are 26 T cell receptor beta chains from one sample, sequenced in a study of vaccination and CD4 T cells after COVID-19. Their recognized antigens are unknown. Sequencing of cultured CD4+ T cell DNA used the Oncomine TCR Beta short-read assay. TCRdb re-analysed the PCR reads in MiXCR, keeping a single row per CDR3 protein. The sample consists of about 7,400 distinct CDR3 sequences, about 35% of them appearing once. Treatment specified: 10-day PBMC culture with coronavirus spike peptide pools or control peptides (ViraFEST assay). Researchers collected the unexposed donor's CD4+ T cells before the COVID-19 pandemic (2011-2018). The specimen sequenced was CD4+ T cells from blood, cultured in vitro. The receptors stem from a human donor in good health.

Written as DNA, the CDR3 is TGTGCCAGCAGGAGAAGTCCCAATCCTGAAGCTTTCTTT. Encoded protein: CASRRSPNPEAFF. The V and J genes are TRBV14 and TRBJ1-1; the D is unclear. Between the trimmed V and J ends, which lost 6 bases and 6 bases, there was a span of 14 bases. Germline loops: CDR1 SGHDN, CDR2 FVKESK. This CDR3 contains 13 residues. The full variable domain, rest sourced from reference TRBV14 and TRBJ1-1, is EAGVTQFPSHSVIEKGQTVTLRCDPISGHDNLYWYRRVMGKEIKFLLHFVKESKQDESGMPNNRFLAERTGGTYSTLKVQPAELEDSGVYFCASRRSPNPEAFFGQGTRLTVV.

The sample holds a few counts of this clonotype. The chain couples TRBV28 to TRBJ2-7; possible D gene TRBD1, 5 bases. Trimming left V 4 bases short and J 4 bases short, with 17 bases between. The germline V gene encodes CDR1 MDHEN and CDR2 SYDVKM. The CDR3 loop spans 15 amino acids. DNA of the CDR3: TGTGCCAGCAGTTCGCCGGTCAGGGATATGTACGAGCAGTACTTC. This translates into CASSSPVRDMYEQYF.

The chain carries TRBV4-2 and TRBJ2-3, with a tentative D call TRBD2 (6 bases). Trimming removed 0 bases from V and 14 bases from J, with 12 bases in between. Germline V CDR1 and CDR2: LGHNA, YNFKEQ. The CDR3 runs to 12 residues. The CDR3, as DNA: TGTGCCAGCAGCCAAGAACAGGACTACCTGTATTTT. Translating it yields CASSQEQDYLYF.

The chain has TRBV6-1 and TRBJ1-1; 7 bases align to TRBD1. The germline V gene encodes CDR1 MNHNS and CDR2 SASEGT. This CDR3 has 15 residues. V lost 8 bases, J lost 2 bases, and 11 bases stayed unmatched. The CDR3 region is CASRGQVNFNTEAFF. In nucleotides, the CDR3 is TGTGCCAGCCGCGGACAGGTCAACTTTAACACTGAAGCTTTCTTT.

This chain joins TRBV27 and TRBJ2-5; 7 bases agree with TRBD1. Trimming cost V 8 bases and J 0 bases; bases outside gene matches: 6. The CDR3 is made up of 14 amino acids. In germline, CDR1 is MNHEY, CDR2 SMNVEV (reference sequence). The CDR3 DNA is TGTGCCAGCGGATTCAGGGGGTACCAAGAGACCCAGTACTTC. It encodes CASGFRGYQETQYF.

The CDR3 sequence: CASSLRAGRGTGELFF. The CDR3 DNA is TGTGCCAGCAGCTTGAGAGCGGGCAGGGGAACCGGGGAGCTGTTTTTT. V is TRBV5-4 and J is TRBJ2-2; D may be TRBD1 or TRBD2 (6 bases each). Germline CDR1 and CDR2: SGHNT and YYREEE (reference sequence). The V end lost 1 base, the J end lost 5 bases, and 15 bases lay between the germline ends. This CDR3 comprises 16 residues.

The rearrangement uses TRBV20-1 and TRBJ1-2; D not resolved. V was shortened by 3 bases and J by 2 bases, with 10 bases between the two germline ends. CDR3 size: 13 residues. Germline CDR1 reads DFQATT; CDR2 reads SNEGSKA (reference sequence). CDR3 nucleotide sequence: TGCAGTGCTAGCGCAGGACTGAACTATGGCTACACCTTC. Protein: CSASAGLNYGYTF.

This clonotype was counted a single time. J is TRBJ2-2 and V is TRBV7-6, with D hard to call. Trimming left V 2 bases short and J 8 bases short, with 6 bases between. Germline CDR1 and CDR2: SGHVS and FNYEAQ. This CDR3 contains 12 residues. The CDR3 sequence is CASSLRRGELFF. CDR3 bases: TGTGCCAGCAGCTTACGCCGGGGGGAGCTGTTTTTT. The full variable domain, rest sourced from reference TRBV7-6 and TRBJ2-2, is GAGVSQSPRYKVTKRGQDVALRCDPISGHVSLYWYRQALGQGPEFLTYFNYEAQQDKSGLPNDRFSAERPEGSISTLTIQRTEQRDSAMYRCASSLRRGELFFGEGSRLTVL.

The chain has TRBV28 and TRBJ2-4; no clear D gene. Germline loops: CDR1 MDHEN, CDR2 SYDVKM. The CDR3 spans 15 residues. The V end was cut by 1 base, the J end by 7 bases, with 14 bases between. The CDR3 region is CASSLYGPSANIQYF. The CDR3 bases are TGTGCCAGCAGTTTATACGGCCCCTCGGCGAACATTCAGTACTTC.

This chain links TRBV20-1 with TRBJ2-7; D is unclear. This CDR3 is 11 amino acids long. Trimming shortened V by 3 bases and J by 3 bases, and 6 bases separated the two germline ends. In germline, CDR1 is DFQATT, CDR2 SNEGSKA (reference sequence). The CDR3 DNA reads as TGCAGTGCTAGCCGCGGCTACGAGCAGTACTTC. Its protein product is CSASRGYEQYF.

The chain recombines TRBV5-4 with TRBJ1-5; D is uncertain. The V gene's germline CDR1 is SGHNT and CDR2 YYREEE (reference sequence). V lost 1 base, J lost 1 base, and 6 bases lay in between. The CDR3 sequence is 14 residues long. In DNA form, the CDR3 reads TGTGCCAGCAGCTTGCACGGGAGCAATCAGCCCCAGCATTTT. Residues: CASSLHGSNQPQHF.

The chain recombines TRBV29-1 with TRBJ2-6; 12 bases match TRBD1. The trim removed 4 bases at V and 2 bases at J, leaving 6 bases unmatched. This CDR3 has 17 residues. The germline V gene has CDR1 SQVTM and CDR2 ANQGSEA. Here the CDR3 DNA reads TGCAGCGTTGCGCCCGGGACAGGGGGCACTGGGGCCAACGTCCTGACTTTC. Translated, it gives CSVAPGTGGTGANVLTF.

The V gene is TRBV7-2, the J gene TRBJ2-7; tentatively, D is TRBD2 (6 bases). CDR3 length equals 13 residues. Trimming took off 1 base at V and 2 bases at J, with 6 bases between the two ends. Germline V gene lookup returns CDR1 SGHTA and CDR2 FQGNSA. The CDR3 DNA reads as TGTGCCAGCAGCTTAGGCGGGACCTACGAGCAGTACTTC. Encoded protein: CASSLGGTYEQYF.

This clonotype appeared a few times. This chain uses TRBV6-1 with TRBJ2-2, with 8 bases fitting TRBD2. Per germline, CDR1 MNHNS and CDR2 SASEGT. The CDR3 consists of 15 residues. V shed 6 bases and J 1 base; nucleotides not matched to a gene: 4. The CDR3 DNA is TGTGCCAGCAGATCTACTAGCGGGAACACCGGGGAGCTGTTTTTT. Protein: CASRSTSGNTGELFF.

This clonotype occurred once. The V gene is TRBV18, the J gene TRBJ1-1; D not certain. The germline V gene encodes CDR1 KGHSH and CDR2 LQKENI. Trimming stripped 0 bases from V and 4 bases from J, with 6 bases between. This CDR3 comprises 13 residues. The CDR3 nucleotides read TGTGCCAGCTCACCACCGGGCCTCACTGAAGCTTTCTTT. Encoded protein: CASSPPGLTEAFF.

This chain joins TRBV6-5 and TRBJ2-7, with 10 bases that match TRBD1. This CDR3 has 16 amino acids. The J segment lost 7 bases and the V segment lost 6 bases, leaving 15 bases of the junction unmatched. The germline V gene encodes CDR1 MNHEY and CDR2 SVGAGI. The CDR3 bases are TGTGCCAGCAGCTACCGACAGGGGGCACTTTTCGGTGAGCAGTACTTC. Amino acids: CASSYRQGALFGEQYF.

The chain employs TRBV7-9 and TRBJ2-6, with TRBD1 identical over 8 bases. The trim removed 5 bases at V and 3 bases at J, leaving 12 bases unmatched. The CDR3 is made up of 18 amino acids. The germline V gene has CDR1 SEHNR and CDR2 FQNEAQ (reference sequence). The CDR3: CASSTGQGFSYGANVLTF. For the CDR3, the DNA is TGTGCCAGCAGCACAGGACAGGGTTTTTCCTATGGGGCCAACGTCCTGACTTTC.

By share of the sample, this clonotype is medium-sized. The rearrangement links TRBV6-5 to TRBJ1-2; D is undetermined. V lost 4 bases to trimming and J lost 0 bases, with 12 bases between them. Germline-derived CDR1 and CDR2 are MNHEY and SVGAGI. The CDR3 has 15 residues. The CDR3 is CASSFTVRSNYGYTF. For the CDR3, the DNA is TGTGCCAGCAGTTTTACAGTGCGTTCTAACTATGGCTACACCTTC.

The rearrangement uses TRBV5-4 and TRBJ2-7; 8 bases match TRBD1. This CDR3 region has 14 residues. Unmatched junction bases numbered 2, after V lost 2 bases and J lost 1 base. Germline V lookup: CDR1 SGHNT, CDR2 YYREEE (reference sequence). The CDR3 nucleotides read TGTGCCAGCAGCTTCAGGGGGCGATCCTACGAGCAGTACTTC. It is translated as CASSFRGRSYEQYF. The full variable domain, with the rest looked up from reference TRBV5-4 and TRBJ2-7, is ETGVTQSPTHLIKTRGQQVTLRCSSQSGHNTVSWYQQALGQGPQFIFQYYREEENGRGNFPPRFSGLQFPNYSSELNVNALELDDSALYLCASSFRGRSYEQYFGPGTRLTVT.

This clonotype was counted only a few times. V and J are TRBV27 and TRBJ2-5, with TRBD1 identical over 7 bases. The germline CDR1 and CDR2 sequences are MNHEY and SMNVEV (reference sequence). This CDR3 is built from 20 residues. Unmatched junction bases numbered 20, after V lost 3 bases and J lost 1 base. CDR3 DNA: TGTGCCAGCAGTTTCCGTTCCGGGACAGCCAAGACATACCCCCAAGAGACCCAGTACTTC. Its protein product is CASSFRSGTAKTYPQETQYF.

The chain uses TRBV20-1 and TRBJ2-1; D might be TRBD2 (6 bases). The CDR3 loop spans 13 amino acids. The germline V and J ends were trimmed by 6 bases and 5 bases, with 14 bases remaining between them. Germline CDR1 and CDR2: DFQATT and SNEGSKA (reference sequence). Here the CDR3 reads CSAFGLTNNEQFF. The DNA of the CDR3 is TGCAGTGCGTTCGGACTAACCAACAATGAGCAGTTCTTC.

The rearrangement links TRBV15 to TRBJ1-5; no definite D call. Looked up from germline, CDR1 is LNHNV and CDR2 is YYDKDF (reference sequence). Trimming removed 1 base from V and 4 bases from J, with 14 bases in between. The CDR3 is 16 residues long. In nucleotides, the CDR3 is TGTGCCACCAGCAGAGTTCTTACCGGCAGAAATCAGCCCCAGCATTTT. Encoded protein: CATSRVLTGRNQPQHF.

The gene calls are TRBV6-1 and TRBJ1-2; TRBD1 aligns across 9 bases. This CDR3 contains 17 residues. V dropped 5 bases and J dropped 2; count of bases not matched to a gene: 12. Germline V gives CDR1 MNHNS, CDR2 SASEGT. CDR3 residues: CASSPPGQGLINYGYTF. The DNA for the CDR3 is TGTGCCAGCAGTCCACCGGGACAGGGCCTTATAAACTATGGCTACACCTTC.

This clonotype occurred a few times. This sequence joins TRBV5-1 and TRBJ2-7, with D perhaps matching TRBD2 (5 bases). The CDR3 spans 13 residues. Germline V CDR1 and CDR2: SGHRS, YFSETQ. Between the trimmed V and J ends, which lost 0 bases and 6 bases, there was a span of 10 bases. The DNA for the CDR3 is TGCGCCAGCAGCTTGGAAGAGGGCCTCGAGCAGTACTTC. Residues: CASSLEEGLEQYF.

The chain recombines TRBV6-2 or TRBV6-3 with TRBJ2-5; the match to TRBD2 covers 15 bases. CDR1 MNHEY and CDR2 SVGEGT come from the germline V gene. J lost 4 bases, V lost 2 bases, and 14 bases had no gene match. The CDR3 consists of 20 residues. The DNA for the CDR3 is TGTGCCAGCAGTTACCCATCCGGACTAGCGGGGGGGCCGAGGGCAGAGACCCAGTACTTC. As protein: CASSYPSGLAGGPRAETQYF.

Written as DNA, the CDR3 is TGTGCCACCAGTGATTTAGGATCAGGGTTGGACAATGAGCAGTTCTTC. Encoded protein: CATSDLGSGLDNEQFF. V and J are TRBV24-1 and TRBJ2-1, with D possibly TRBD1 on 5 matching bases. CDR1 is KGHDR, CDR2 SFDVKD, per germline. This CDR3 region has 16 residues. V lost 1 base and J 5 bases, leaving 14 bases between the germline ends.